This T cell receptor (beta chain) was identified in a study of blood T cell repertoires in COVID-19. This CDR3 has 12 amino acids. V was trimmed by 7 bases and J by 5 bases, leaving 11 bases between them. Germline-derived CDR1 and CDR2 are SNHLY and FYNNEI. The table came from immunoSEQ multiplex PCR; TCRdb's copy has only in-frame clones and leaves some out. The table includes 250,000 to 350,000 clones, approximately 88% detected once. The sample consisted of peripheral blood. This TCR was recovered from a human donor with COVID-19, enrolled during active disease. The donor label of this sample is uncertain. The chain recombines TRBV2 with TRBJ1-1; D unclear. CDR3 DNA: TGTGCCAGCACGGATCCGGGGACTGAAGCTTTCTTT. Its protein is CASTDPGTEAFF. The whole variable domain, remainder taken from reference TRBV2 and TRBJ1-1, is EPEVTQTPSHQVTQMGQEVILRCVPISNHLYFYWYRQILGQKVEFLVSFYNNEISEKSEIFDDQFSVERPDGSNFTLKIRSTKLEDSAMYFCASTDPGTEAFFGQGTRLTVV.